The T cell receptor beta chain under discussion was sequenced for a study of blood T cells in healthy people across ages. With a J-beta primer mix and a sample-barcoded 5' primer, a second PCR ran about 7 to 12 cycles. TCRdb ran MiXCR on the 5' RACE reads and lists one entry per CDR3 protein. The sample contains approximately 1.5 million distinct CDR3 sequences, 40% to 45% of which appear only once. V was pared by 8 bases and J by 1 base, with 8 bases of the junction left unmatched. From germline, CDR1 is SQVTM and CDR2 ANQGSEA. CDR3 size: 14 residues. The receptor comes from a woman aged 18-29 years in good health. This chain uses TRBV29-1 with TRBJ1-1; TRBD1 agrees at 9 bases. The sample taken for sequencing was blood. DNA of the CDR3: TGCAGCTCCGGACAGGGGTACGGGAACACTGAAGCTTTCTTT. It specifies CSSGQGYGNTEAFF.